Listed here are 9 T cell receptor beta chains from one sample, sequenced in a study of shared clonotypes between healthy human individuals. Repertoires were generated with immunoSEQ multiplex PCR, while TCRdb's copy carries only in-frame clones and drops some. The data contain over 2 million clones, 85% to 95% of them singletons. CD45RO-negative CD8 cells positively selected for CCR7 made up the naive population, which excluded terminally differentiated effector memory CD45RA+ cells. The sample taken for sequencing was naive CD8+ T cells sorted from blood. The source is a man aged 18 to 29 in good health.

The rearrangement joins TRBV5-4 to TRBJ2-1, with D perhaps matching TRBD1 (6 bases). The V end lost 2 bases, the J end lost 4 bases, and 10 bases lay between the germline ends. The CDR3 runs to 14 residues. The germline V gene has CDR1 SGHNT and CDR2 YYREEE (reference sequence). CDR3 nucleotides: TGTGCCAGCAGCTTCGGGACACTATACAATGAGCAGTTCTTC. Amino acid sequence: CASSFGTLYNEQFF.

This rearrangement joins TRBV2 to TRBJ2-7; tentative D call: TRBD1 (6 bases). Germline V gene data show CDR1 as SNHLY and CDR2 as FYNNEI. Trimming stripped 3 bases from V and 2 bases from J, with 14 bases between. This CDR3 has 15 residues. The CDR3 loop is CASSDGRGGTYEQYF. The CDR3 coding sequence is TGTGCCAGCAGTGATGGGAGAGGGGGTACCTACGAGCAGTACTTC. The full variable domain, rest sourced from reference TRBV2 and TRBJ2-7, is EPEVTQTPSHQVTQMGQEVILRCVPISNHLYFYWYRQILGQKVEFLVSFYNNEISEKSEIFDDQFSVERPDGSNFTLKIRSTKLEDSAMYFCASSDGRGGTYEQYFGPGTRLTVT.

V gene TRBV7-9 combines with J gene TRBJ2-1; 10 nucleotides align to TRBD2. Germline lookup yields CDR1 SEHNR and CDR2 FQNEAQ (reference sequence). J gave up 2 bases and V 2 bases, and 6 bases lay outside the gene matches. The CDR3 totals 17 residues. As DNA, the CDR3 is TGTGCCAGCAGCTTATCTAGCGGGGGCCTCGCCTACAATGAGCAGTTCTTC. This gives the protein CASSLSSGGLAYNEQFF.

J is TRBJ2-7 and V is TRBV19, with 11 positions matching TRBD2. The CDR3 is 17 residues long. CDR1 and CDR2 (germline): LNHDA, SQIVND (reference sequence). V lost 0 bases, J lost 6 bases, and 10 bases stayed unmatched. CDR3 nucleotide sequence: TGTGCCAGTAGTATAGAGGTAGCGGGAGGGCCAATGGGCGAGCAGTACTTC. As protein: CASSIEVAGGPMGEQYF.

The rearrangement uses TRBV21-1 and TRBJ2-7; TRBD2 reflects the table's D call only, with no check against the DNA. TRBV21-1 counts as a pseudogene. The CDR3 spans 16 residues. CDR3 in amino acids: CASKLRERVPLYEQYF. The CDR3 DNA reads as TGTGCCAGCAAGCTACGGGAGCGGGTTCCCCTATACGAGCAGTACTTC.

The chain recombines TRBV27 with TRBJ2-7; D not resolved. CDR3 length: 14 amino acids. Trimming pared 0 bases from V and 5 bases from J, leaving 11 bases between. Looked up from germline, CDR1 is MNHEY and CDR2 is SMNVEV (reference sequence). In DNA form, the CDR3 reads TGTGCCAGCAGTTTATCGGGCCCTGGGAACGAGCAGTACTTC. Its translation is CASSLSGPGNEQYF.

Of note for this clone: At the DNA level, this CDR3 is encoded by other sequences in the same sample as well. The J gene is TRBJ1-5, the V gene TRBV11-2; D is possibly TRBD1 (5 bases). Germline values: CDR1 SGHAT, CDR2 FQNNGV. The CDR3 spans 15 residues. The V end lost 1 base, the J end lost 0 bases, and 7 bases lay between the germline ends. CDR3 region: CASSLGGYSNQPQHF. CDR3 DNA sequence: TGTGCCAGCAGCTTAGGGGGCTATAGCAATCAGCCCCAGCATTTT.

The chain carries TRBV7-9 and TRBJ2-1, with TRBD2 identical over 7 bases. Unmatched junction bases numbered 4, after V lost 3 bases and J lost 2 bases. The CDR3 loop spans 15 amino acids. Germline-derived CDR1 and CDR2 are SEHNR and FQNEAQ (reference sequence). CDR3 in amino acids: CASSFQRGPYNEQFF. Written as DNA, the CDR3 is TGTGCCAGCAGCTTCCAGCGGGGACCCTACAATGAGCAGTTCTTC. Filled out from reference TRBV7-9 and TRBJ2-1, the complete variable domain reads DTGVSQNPRHKITKRGQNVTFRCDPISEHNRLYWYRQTLGQGPEFLTYFQNEAQLEKSRLLSDRFSAERPKGSFSTLEIQRTEQGDSAMYLCASSFQRGPYNEQFFGPGTRLTVL.

With respect to this clone: One end of the junction fails to match germline, which may point to a read error. The rearrangement uses TRBV13 and TRBJ2-7; 7 bases line up with TRBD1. The CDR3 extends over 14 amino acids. The germline gives CDR1 PRHDT, CDR2 FYEKMQ (reference sequence). The CDR3 DNA sequence: TGTGCCAGCACCTTAGGGGGCACCTCCTACGAGCAGTACTTC. Amino acids: CASTLGGTSYEQYF.